This T cell receptor (beta chain) was sequenced during a study of shared clonotypes between healthy human individuals. Study outcomes and limitations: Larger estimated richness was generally seen in naive subsets than in memory subsets. Only blood samples were collected, and tissue repertoires likely differ. Investigators expected sequencing depth to affect clonotype sharing among donors. Non-shared clonotypes had lower generation probabilities than clonotypes shared by all four sorted-subset donors.

Comments on this clone: Its target is unknown.

Using immunoSEQ multiplex PCR, the repertoire was profiled, and TCRdb retains in-frame clones only, with some absent. The table has 2,500,000 or so clones, 80% to 95% seen once. Germline CDR1 reads MDHEN; CDR2 reads SYDVKM. The CDR3 loop spans 15 amino acids. The V gene lost 2 bases and the J gene lost 7 bases, with 15 bases spanning the gap. The TCR was taken from a man aged 18 to 29 in good health. Some clones in this sample may be carry-over from other donors' samples. Source material: naive CD4+ T cells from PBMCs. Subset in this sample: CD45RA+ positively selected. The V and J genes are TRBV28 and TRBJ2-4, with D tentatively TRBD2 (6 bases). The CDR3 coding sequence is TGTGCCAGCAGTTTACTCGGCGGGGCCGGGAACATTCAGTACTTC. It translates to CASSLLGGAGNIQYF.